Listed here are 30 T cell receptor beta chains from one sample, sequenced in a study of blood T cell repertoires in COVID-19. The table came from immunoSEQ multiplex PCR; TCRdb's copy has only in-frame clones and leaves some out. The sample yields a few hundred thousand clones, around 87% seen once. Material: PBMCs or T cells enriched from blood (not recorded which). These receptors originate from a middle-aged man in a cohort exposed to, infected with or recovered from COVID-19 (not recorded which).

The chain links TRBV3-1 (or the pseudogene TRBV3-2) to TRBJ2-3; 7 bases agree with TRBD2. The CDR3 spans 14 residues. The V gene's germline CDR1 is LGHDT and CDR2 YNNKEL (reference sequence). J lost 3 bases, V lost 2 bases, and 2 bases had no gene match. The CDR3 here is CASSQRTRTDTQYF. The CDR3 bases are TGTGCCAGCAGCCAACGGACTAGAACAGATACGCAGTATTTT.

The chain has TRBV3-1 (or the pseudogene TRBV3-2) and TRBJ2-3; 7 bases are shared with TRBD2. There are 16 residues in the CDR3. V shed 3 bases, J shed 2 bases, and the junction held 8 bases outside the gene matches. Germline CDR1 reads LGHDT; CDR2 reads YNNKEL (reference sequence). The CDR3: CASSHLASGNTDTQYF. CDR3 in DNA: TGTGCCAGCAGCCATCTCGCTAGCGGAAACACAGATACGCAGTATTTT.

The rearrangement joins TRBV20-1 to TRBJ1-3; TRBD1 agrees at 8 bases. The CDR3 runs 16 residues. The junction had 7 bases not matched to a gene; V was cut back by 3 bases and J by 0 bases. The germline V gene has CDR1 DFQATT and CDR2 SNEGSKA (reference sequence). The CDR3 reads CSASQGQVISGNTIYF. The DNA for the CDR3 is TGCAGTGCTAGTCAGGGACAGGTTATCTCTGGAAACACCATATATTTT.

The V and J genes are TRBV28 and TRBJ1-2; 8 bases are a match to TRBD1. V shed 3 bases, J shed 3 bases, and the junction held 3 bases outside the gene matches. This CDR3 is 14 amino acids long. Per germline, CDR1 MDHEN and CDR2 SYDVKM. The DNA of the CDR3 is TGTGCCAGCAGTTTTACAGGGGGAGACTATGGCTACACCTTC. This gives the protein CASSFTGGDYGYTF.

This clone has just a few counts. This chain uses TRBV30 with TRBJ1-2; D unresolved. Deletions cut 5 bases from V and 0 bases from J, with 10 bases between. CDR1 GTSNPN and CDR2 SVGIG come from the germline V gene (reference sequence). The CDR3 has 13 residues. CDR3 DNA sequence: TGTGCCTGGGCCACCGGAGCTAACTATGGCTACACCTTC. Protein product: CAWATGANYGYTF.

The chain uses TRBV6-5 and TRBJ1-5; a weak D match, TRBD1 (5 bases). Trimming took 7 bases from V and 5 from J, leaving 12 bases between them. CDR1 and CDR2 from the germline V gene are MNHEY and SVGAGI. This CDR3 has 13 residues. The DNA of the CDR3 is TGTGCCAGCAAGGAATTCAGGGATCAGCCCCAGCATTTT. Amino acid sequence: CASKEFRDQPQHF.

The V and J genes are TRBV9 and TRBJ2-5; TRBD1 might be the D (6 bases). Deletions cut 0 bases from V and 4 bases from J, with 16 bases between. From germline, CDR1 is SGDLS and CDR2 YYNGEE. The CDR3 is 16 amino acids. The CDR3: CASSVAPTGTRETQYF. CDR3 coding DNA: TGTGCCAGCAGCGTAGCACCGACCGGGACACGAGAGACCCAGTACTTC.

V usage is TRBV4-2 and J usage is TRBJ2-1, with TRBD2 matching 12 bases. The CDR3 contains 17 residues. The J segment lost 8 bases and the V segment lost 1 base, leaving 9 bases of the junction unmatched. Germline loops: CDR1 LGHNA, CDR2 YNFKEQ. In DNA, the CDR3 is TGTGCCAGCAGCCAAGGTTCTAGCGGGAGGGCCGTCGATGAGCAGTTCTTC. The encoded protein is CASSQGSSGRAVDEQFF.

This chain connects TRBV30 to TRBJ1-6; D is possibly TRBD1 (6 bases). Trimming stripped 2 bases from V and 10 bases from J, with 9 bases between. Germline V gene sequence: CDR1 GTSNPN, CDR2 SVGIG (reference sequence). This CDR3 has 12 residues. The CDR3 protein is CAWSRDTSPLHF. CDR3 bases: TGTGCCTGGAGTCGGGACACCTCACCCCTCCACTTT.

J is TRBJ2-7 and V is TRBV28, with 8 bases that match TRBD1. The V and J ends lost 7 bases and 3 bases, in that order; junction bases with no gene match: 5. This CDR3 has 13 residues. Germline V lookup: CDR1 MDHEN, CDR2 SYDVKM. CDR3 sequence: CASTLDRGYEQYF. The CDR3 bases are TGTGCCAGCACTCTTGACAGGGGCTACGAGCAGTACTTC. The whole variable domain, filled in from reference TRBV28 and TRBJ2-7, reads DVKVTQSSRYLVKRTGEKVFLECVQDMDHENMFWYRQDPGLGLRLIYFSYDVKMKEKGDIPEGYSVSREKKERFSLILESASTNQTSMYLCASTLDRGYEQYFGPGTRLTVT.

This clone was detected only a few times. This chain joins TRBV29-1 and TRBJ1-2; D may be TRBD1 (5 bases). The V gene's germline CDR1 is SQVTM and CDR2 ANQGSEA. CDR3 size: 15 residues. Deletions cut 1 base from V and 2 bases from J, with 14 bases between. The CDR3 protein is CSVEAGQGLNYGYTF. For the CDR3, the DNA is TGCAGCGTTGAAGCAGGGCAGGGTCTAAACTATGGCTACACCTTC.

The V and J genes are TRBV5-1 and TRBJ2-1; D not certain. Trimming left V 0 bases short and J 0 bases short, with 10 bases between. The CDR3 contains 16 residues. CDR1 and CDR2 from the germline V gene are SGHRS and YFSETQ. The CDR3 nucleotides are TGCGCCAGCAGCTTGGAATCTTCGGGCTCCTACAATGAGCAGTTCTTC. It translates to CASSLESSGSYNEQFF.

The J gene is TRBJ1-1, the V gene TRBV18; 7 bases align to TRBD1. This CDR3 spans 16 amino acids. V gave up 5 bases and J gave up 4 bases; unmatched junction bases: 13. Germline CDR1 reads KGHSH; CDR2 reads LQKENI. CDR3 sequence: CASSSSSDRVSTEAFF. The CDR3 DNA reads TGTGCCAGCTCATCAAGTTCTGACAGGGTGAGCACTGAAGCTTTCTTT.

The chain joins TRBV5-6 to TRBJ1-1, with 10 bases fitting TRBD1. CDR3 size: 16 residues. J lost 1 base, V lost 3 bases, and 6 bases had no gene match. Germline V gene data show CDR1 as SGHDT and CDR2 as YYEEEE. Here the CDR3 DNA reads TGTGCCAGCAGCTGGAGGGACAGGGGACCGAACACTGAAGCTTTCTTT. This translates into CASSWRDRGPNTEAFF.

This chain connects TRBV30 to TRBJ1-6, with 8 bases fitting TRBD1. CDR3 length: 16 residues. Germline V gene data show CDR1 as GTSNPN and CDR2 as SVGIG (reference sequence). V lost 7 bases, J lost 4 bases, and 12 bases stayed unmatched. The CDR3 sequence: CASTQGADTYNSPLHF. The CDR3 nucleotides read TGTGCCTCAACCCAGGGGGCTGATACGTATAATTCACCCCTCCACTTT. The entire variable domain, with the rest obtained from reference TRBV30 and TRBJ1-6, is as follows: SQTIHQWPATLVQPVGSPLSLECTVEGTSNPNLYWYRQAAGRGLQLLFYSVGIGQISSEVPQNLSASRPQDRQFILSSKKLLLSDSGFYLCASTQGADTYNSPLHFGNGTRLTVT.

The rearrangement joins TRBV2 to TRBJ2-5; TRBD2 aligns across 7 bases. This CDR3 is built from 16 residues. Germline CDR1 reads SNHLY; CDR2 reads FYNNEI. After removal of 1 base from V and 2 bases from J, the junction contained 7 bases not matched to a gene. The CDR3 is CASSEGEGLGQETQYF. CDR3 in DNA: TGTGCCAGCAGTGAAGGGGAGGGGTTGGGTCAAGAGACCCAGTACTTC.

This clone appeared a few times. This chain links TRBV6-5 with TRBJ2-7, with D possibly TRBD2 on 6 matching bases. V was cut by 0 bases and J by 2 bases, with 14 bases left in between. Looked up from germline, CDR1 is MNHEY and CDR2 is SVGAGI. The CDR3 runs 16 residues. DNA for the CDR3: TGTGCCAGCAGTTACTCGACGGGAGCGAGGGCCTACGAGCAGTACTTC. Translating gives CASSYSTGARAYEQYF.

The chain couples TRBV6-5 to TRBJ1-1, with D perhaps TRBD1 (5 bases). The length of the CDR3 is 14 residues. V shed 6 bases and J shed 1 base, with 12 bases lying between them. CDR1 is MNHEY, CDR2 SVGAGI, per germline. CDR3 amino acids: CASRRDGENTEAFF. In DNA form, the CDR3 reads TGTGCCAGCAGGCGGGACGGAGAGAACACTGAAGCTTTCTTT.

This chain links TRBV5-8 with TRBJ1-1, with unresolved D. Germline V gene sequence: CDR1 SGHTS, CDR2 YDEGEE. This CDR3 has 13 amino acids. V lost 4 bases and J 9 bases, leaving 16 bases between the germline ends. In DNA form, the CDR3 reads TGTGCCAGCAGCCTTGACCGGGATCAGCAAGCTTTCTTT. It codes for CASSLDRDQQAFF.

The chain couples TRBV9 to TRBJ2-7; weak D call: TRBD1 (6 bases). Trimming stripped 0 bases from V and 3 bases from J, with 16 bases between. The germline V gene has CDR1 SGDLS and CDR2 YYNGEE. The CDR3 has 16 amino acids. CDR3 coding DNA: TGTGCCAGCAGCGTAGGTGAGTGGGGACACATCTACGAGCAGTACTTC. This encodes CASSVGEWGHIYEQYF. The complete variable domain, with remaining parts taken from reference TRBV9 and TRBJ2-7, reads DSGVTQTPKHLITATGQRVTLRCSPRSGDLSVYWYQQSLDQGLQFLIQYYNGEERAKGNILERFSAQQFPDLHSELNLSSLELGDSALYFCASSVGEWGHIYEQYFGPGTRLTVT.

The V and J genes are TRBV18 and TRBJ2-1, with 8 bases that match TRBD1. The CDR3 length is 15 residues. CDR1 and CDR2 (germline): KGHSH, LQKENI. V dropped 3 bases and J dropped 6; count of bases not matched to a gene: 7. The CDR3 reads CASSPVGQGSNEQFF. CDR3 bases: TGTGCCAGCTCACCGGTCGGACAGGGTAGCAATGAGCAGTTCTTC.

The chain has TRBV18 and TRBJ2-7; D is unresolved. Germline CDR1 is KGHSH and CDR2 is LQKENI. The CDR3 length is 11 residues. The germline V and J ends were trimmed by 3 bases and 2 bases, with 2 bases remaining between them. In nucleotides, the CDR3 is TGTGCCAGCTCACCCGCCTACGAGCAGTACTTC. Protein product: CASSPAYEQYF.

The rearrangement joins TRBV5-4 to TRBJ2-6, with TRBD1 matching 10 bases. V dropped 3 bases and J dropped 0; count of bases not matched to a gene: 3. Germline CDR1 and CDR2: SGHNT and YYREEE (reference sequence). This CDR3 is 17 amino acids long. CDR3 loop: CASSSRQGASGANVLTF. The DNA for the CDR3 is TGTGCCAGCAGCTCTAGACAGGGGGCCTCTGGGGCCAACGTCCTGACTTTC.

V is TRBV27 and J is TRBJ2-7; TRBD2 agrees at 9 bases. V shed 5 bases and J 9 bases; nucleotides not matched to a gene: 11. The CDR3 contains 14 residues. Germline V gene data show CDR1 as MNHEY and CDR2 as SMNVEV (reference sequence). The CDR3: CASSPGLARPGQYF. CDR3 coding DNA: TGTGCCAGCAGTCCCGGACTAGCGAGGCCAGGGCAGTACTTC.

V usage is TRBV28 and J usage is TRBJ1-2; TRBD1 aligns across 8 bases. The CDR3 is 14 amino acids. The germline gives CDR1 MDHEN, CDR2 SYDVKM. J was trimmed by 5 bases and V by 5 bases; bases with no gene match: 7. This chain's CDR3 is CASSRPGGSYGYTF. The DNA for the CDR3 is TGTGCCAGCAGTCGCCCAGGGGGCTCTTATGGCTACACCTTC.

In DNA form, the CDR3 reads TGTGCCAGCAGCCGACTAAAACGGGGATACTACGAGCAGTACTTC. This gives the protein CASSRLKRGYYEQYF. This chain connects TRBV3-1 (or the pseudogene TRBV3-2) to TRBJ2-7; perhaps TRBD2 as D (5 bases). The CDR3 is 15 amino acids. Germline V CDR1 and CDR2: LGHDT, YNNKEL (reference sequence). V was trimmed by 4 bases and J by 3 bases, leaving 16 bases between them.

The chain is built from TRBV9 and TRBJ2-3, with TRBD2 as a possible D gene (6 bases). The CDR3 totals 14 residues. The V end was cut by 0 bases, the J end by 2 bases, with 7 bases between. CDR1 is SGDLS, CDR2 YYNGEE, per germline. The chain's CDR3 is CASSVAGDTDTQYF. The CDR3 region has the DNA TGTGCCAGCAGCGTAGCGGGGGACACAGATACGCAGTATTTT.

CDR3 sequence reads: CAWTAQGGAGYTF. Written as DNA, the CDR3 is TGTGCCTGGACCGCCCAAGGAGGGGCCGGCTACACCTTC. The V and J genes are TRBV30 and TRBJ1-2; possibly TRBD1 for D (5 bases). CDR3 length equals 13 residues. The V gene's germline CDR1 is GTSNPN and CDR2 SVGIG (reference sequence). Trimming pared 4 bases from V and 8 bases from J, leaving 17 bases between.

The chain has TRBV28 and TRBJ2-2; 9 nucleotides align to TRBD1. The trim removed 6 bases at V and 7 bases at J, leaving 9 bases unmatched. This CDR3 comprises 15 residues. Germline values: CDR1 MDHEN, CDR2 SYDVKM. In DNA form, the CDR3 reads TGTGCCAGCAGCCCCAACAGGGGGCCGGGCGGGGAGCTGTTTTTT. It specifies CASSPNRGPGGELFF.

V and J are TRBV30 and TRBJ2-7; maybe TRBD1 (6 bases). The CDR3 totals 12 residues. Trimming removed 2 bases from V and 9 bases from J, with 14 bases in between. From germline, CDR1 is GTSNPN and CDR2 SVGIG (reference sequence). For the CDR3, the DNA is TGTGCCTGGAGTTCGGTTCTGGGGGCGCAGTACTTC. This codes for CAWSSVLGAQYF. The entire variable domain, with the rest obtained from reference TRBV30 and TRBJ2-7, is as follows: SQTIHQWPATLVQPVGSPLSLECTVEGTSNPNLYWYRQAAGRGLQLLFYSVGIGQISSEVPQNLSASRPQDRQFILSSKKLLLSDSGFYLCAWSSVLGAQYFGPGTRLTVT.